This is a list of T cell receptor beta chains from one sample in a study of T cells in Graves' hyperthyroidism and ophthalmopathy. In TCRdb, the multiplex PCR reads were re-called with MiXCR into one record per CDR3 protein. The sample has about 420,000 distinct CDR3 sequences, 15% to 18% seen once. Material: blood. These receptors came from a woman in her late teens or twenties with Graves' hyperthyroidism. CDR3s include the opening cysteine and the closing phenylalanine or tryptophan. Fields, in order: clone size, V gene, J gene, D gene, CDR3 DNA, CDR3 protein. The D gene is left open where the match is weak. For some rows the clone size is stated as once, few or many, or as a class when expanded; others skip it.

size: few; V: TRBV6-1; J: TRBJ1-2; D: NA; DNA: TGTGCCAGCAGCATCGTACAGGGCCTTCGGGCTGGCTACACCTTC; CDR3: CASSIVQGLRAGYTF
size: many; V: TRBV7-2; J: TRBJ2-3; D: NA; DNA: TGTGCCAGCAGCGAAAAAAGAGATACGCAGTATTTT; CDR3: CASSEKRDTQYF
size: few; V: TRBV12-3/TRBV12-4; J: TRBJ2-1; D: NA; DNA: TGTGCCAGCAGTGAGACAGGGAGGGCCCCTATCCCCTACAATGAGCAGTTCTTC; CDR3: CASSETGRAPIPYNEQFF
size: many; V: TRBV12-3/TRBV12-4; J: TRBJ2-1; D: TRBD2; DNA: TGTGCCAGCCTGAAGCGGGAGACTTTCGAGCAGTTCTTC; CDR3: CASLKRETFEQFF
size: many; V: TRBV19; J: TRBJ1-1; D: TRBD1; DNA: TGTGCCAGTAGTTCACAGGGGTACACTGAAGCTTTCTTT; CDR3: CASSSQGYTEAFF
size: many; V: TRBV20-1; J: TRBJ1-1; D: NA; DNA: TGCAGTGCTAAGGGGCGAGGAGACACTGAAGCTTTCTTT; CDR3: CSAKGRGDTEAFF
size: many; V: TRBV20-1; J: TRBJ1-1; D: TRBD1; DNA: TGCAGTGCTAGTATCCTCGGGGGACAGGGGCAAATGCTCAGCACTGAAGCTTTCTTT; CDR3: CSASILGGQGQMLSTEAFF
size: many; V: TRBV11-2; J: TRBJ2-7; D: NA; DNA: TGTGCCAGCAGCCCCACCTCCGGCAGTCGAGAGCAGTACTTC; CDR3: CASSPTSGSREQYF
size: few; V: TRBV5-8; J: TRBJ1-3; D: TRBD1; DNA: TGTGCCAGCAGCTTTACGGGACAGACCTTCTCTGGAAACACCATATATTTT; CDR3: CASSFTGQTFSGNTIYF
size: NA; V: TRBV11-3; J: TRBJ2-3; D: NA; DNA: TGTGCCAGCAGCGCACGGACTCTCGCCCCCACAGATACGCAGTATTTT; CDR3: CASSARTLAPTDTQYF
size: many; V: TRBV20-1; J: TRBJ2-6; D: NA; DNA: TGCAGTGCACCCTTTTCTGGGGCCAACGTCCTGACTTTC; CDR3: CSAPFSGANVLTF
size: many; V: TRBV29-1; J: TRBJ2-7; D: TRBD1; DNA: TGCAGCGTTCGACCCCGGGACAGGTCGACCTACGAGCAGTACTTC; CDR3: CSVRPRDRSTYEQYF
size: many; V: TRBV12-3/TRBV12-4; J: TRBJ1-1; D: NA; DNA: TGTGCCAGCAGTTTAAACCCAGGCCACTTGAACACTGAAGCTTTCTTT; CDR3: CASSLNPGHLNTEAFF
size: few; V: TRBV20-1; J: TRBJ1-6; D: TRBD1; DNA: TGCAGTGGAGGACAGGGTCCGGATTCACCCCTCCACTTT; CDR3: CSGGQGPDSPLHF
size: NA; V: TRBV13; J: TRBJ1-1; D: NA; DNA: TGTGCCAGCAGCGTGTCTGGAACTGAAGCTTTCTTT; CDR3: CASSVSGTEAFF
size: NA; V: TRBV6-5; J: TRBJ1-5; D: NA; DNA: TGTGCCAGCAGTTACTCGGGAAGGGGCAATCAGCCCCAGCATTTT; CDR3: CASSYSGRGNQPQHF
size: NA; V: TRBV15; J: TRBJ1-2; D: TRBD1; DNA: TGTGCCACCAGCAGAGGGGACAGGGGATATGGCTACACCTTC; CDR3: CATSRGDRGYGYTF
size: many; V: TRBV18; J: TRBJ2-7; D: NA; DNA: TGTGCCAGCTCACCATCGATGGCCGATTCCTACGAGCAGTACTTC; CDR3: CASSPSMADSYEQYF
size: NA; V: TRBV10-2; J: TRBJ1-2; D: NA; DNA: TGCGCCAGCAGTGAAGTCGGCAGACCCTATGGCTACACCTTC; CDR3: CASSEVGRPYGYTF
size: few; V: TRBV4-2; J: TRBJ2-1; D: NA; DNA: TGTGCCAGCAGCCACTACACCGGTTCCTACAATGAGCAGTTCTTC; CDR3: CASSHYTGSYNEQFF
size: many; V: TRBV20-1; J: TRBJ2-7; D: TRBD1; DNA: TGCAGTGCTAGAGATCTGGACAGGGGGAACTACGAGCAGTACTTC; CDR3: CSARDLDRGNYEQYF
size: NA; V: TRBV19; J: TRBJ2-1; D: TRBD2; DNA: TGTGCCAGTCGTGAGGAGGCTAGCGGGAGTTATGAGCAGTTCTTC; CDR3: CASREEASGSYEQFF
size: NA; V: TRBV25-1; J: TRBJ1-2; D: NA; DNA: TGTGCCAGCACCCGCGACAGGCATGGCTACACCTTC; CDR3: CASTRDRHGYTF
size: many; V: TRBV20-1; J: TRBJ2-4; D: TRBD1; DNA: TGCAGTGCTAGGAAAACAGGGGAAGGTAACATTCAGTACTTC; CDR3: CSARKTGEGNIQYF
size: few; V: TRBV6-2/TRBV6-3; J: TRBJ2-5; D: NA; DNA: TGTGCCAGCAGTTACTCGATGGGGGGCTTGGGGGAGACCCAGTACTTC; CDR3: CASSYSMGGLGETQYF
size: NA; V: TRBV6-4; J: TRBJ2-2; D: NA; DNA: TGTGCCAGCAGTGACACCCCTAGCGTAAACACCGGGGAGCTGTTTTTT; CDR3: CASSDTPSVNTGELFF
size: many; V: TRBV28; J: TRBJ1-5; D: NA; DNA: TGTGCCAGCAGTTTAAAAATTTGGGTGTATAGCAATCAGCCCCAGCATTTT; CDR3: CASSLKIWVYSNQPQHF
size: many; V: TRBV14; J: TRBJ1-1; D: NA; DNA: TGTGCCAGCAGCCATAGCATGAACACTGAAGCTTTCTTT; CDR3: CASSHSMNTEAFF
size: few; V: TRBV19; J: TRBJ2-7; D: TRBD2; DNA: TGTGCCAGTAGCCAAGGGACTAGCGGGAACTACGAGCAGTACTTC; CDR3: CASSQGTSGNYEQYF
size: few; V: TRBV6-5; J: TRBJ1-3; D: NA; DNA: TGTGCCAGCAGTTACTCCCCATCCCCAGGGAGGACTGGAAACACCATATATTTT; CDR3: CASSYSPSPGRTGNTIYF
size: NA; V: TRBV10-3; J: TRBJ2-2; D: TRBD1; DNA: TGTGCCATCAGACAGGGGACCATACGGGACGGGGAGCTGTTTTTT; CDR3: CAIRQGTIRDGELFF
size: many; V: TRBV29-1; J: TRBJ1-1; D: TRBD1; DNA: TGCAGCGTTAGGACAGGGGGGAACACTGAAGCTTTCTTT; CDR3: CSVRTGGNTEAFF
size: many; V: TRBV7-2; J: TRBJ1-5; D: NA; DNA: TGTGCCAGCAGCTTAGATGGTGAATCCAATCAGCCCCAGCATTTT; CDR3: CASSLDGESNQPQHF
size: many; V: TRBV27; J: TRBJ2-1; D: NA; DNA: TGTGCCAGCGGGCCAAGGAGGTGGATGTCCGGAGATGAGCAGTTCTTC; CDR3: CASGPRRWMSGDEQFF
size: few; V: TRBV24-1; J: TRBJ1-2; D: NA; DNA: TGTGCCACCAGTGATGGGATGTACCGCTTTGGTGGCTACACCTTC; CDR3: CATSDGMYRFGGYTF
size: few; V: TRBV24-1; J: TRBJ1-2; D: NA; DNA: TGTGCCACCAGTGAGTTTGGACAGAGCTATGGCTACACCTTC; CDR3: CATSEFGQSYGYTF
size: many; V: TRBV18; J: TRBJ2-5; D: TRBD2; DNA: TGTGCCAGCTCACCAATGGTAGCGGGAGTTGTAGAGACCCAGTACTTC; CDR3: CASSPMVAGVVETQYF
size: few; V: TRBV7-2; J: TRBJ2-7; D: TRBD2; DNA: TGTGCCAGCAGCTTCCGACTAGCGGGGGGCTATAGCTCCTACGAGCAGTACTTC; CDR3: CASSFRLAGGYSSYEQYF